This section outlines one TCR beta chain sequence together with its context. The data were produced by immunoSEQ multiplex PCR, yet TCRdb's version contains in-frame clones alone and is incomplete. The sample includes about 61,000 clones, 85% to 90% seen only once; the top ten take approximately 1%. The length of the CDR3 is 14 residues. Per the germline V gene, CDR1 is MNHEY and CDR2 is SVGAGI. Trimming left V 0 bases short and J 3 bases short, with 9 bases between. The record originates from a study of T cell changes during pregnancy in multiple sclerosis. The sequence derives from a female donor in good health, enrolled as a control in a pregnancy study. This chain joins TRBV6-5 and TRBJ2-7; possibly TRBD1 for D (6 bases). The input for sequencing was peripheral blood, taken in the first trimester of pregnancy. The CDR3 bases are TGTGCCAGCAGTTACTCGTACAGGGACTACGAGCAGTACTTC. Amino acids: CASSYSYRDYEQYF.